Included here is one T cell receptor (beta chain) sequence, with context. Its target is unknown. These data originate in a study of lymphopenia after photon versus proton radiotherapy. Assay used: immunoSEQ multiplex PCR; TCRdb lists only in-frame clones, some missing. The sample holds 83,000 or so clones, 80% to 90% seen once. Study-level findings and limits: Post-nadir diversity loss with photons came from oligoclonal expansion, particularly CD8+ Temra cells.

This specimen consisted of peripheral blood, obtained from a patient treated with proton-based radiotherapy. The receptor comes from a man in his 60s with pancreatic cancer.

CDR3 amino acids: CASSSLAVEQFF. The CDR3 region has the DNA TGTGCCAGCAGCTCCCTTGCAGTAGAGCAGTTCTTC. The V call is TRBV11-3, the J call TRBJ2-1; no clear D gene. CDR3 length: 12 residues. CDR1 is SGHNT, CDR2 YENEEA, per germline. V shed 4 bases and J shed 10 bases, with 11 bases lying between them.